This T cell receptor (beta chain) was recovered during a study of blood T cell repertoires in COVID-19 (dated by TCRdb to about 2020). At the level of the whole study: Samples covering the acute and convalescent phases of COVID-19 were provided by collaborators in the United States, Italy and Spain. The material from the prospective study consisted of cDNA or gDNA derived from T cells, B-cell-depleted T cells, or PBMCs. The dataset comprised deeply sampled blood TCRbeta repertoires from subjects exposed to, actively infected with, or recovered from COVID-19. The repertoires were released in a freely available public database intended as a resource for research on the immune response to SARS-CoV-2. The samples were drawn from two sources: the first 160 participants of the ongoing ImmuneRACE study, and 950 to 1,500 subjects contributed by 6 global collaborators. Sample metadata almost always included a de-identified subject ID, COVID-19 status, age in years and sex. Where HLA class I and class II types were available, the types were taken from metadata supplied by the sample provider, not from assay-based typing. What the study reported, not specific to this receptor: The amount of clinical and demographic metadata varied by source and participant and was provided uncurated.

Whole blood was collected in K2EDTA tubes by collaborating institutions according to the institutions' own protocols. For TCRbeta analysis, collaborators shipped samples in one of three forms: frozen whole blood, isolated PBMCs, or DNA extracted from either of those sample types. On this clone: It lacks a known antigen. No clone much larger than this one lies a single base away; base qualities are absent.

V loses 6 bases at its end and J loses 8 bases; junction bases beyond the gene matches: 12. CDR1 is given as SGHNT and CDR2 as YYREEE, both from the germline V gene (reference sequence). Its CDR3 holds 15 amino acids, cysteine through phenylalanine. The CDR3 DNA has 45 bases and is translated from base 1. The immunoSEQ Assay, a bias-controlled multiplex PCR, was used to amplify TCRbeta CDR3 regions from genomic DNA. In the authors' own workflow: The number of nucleated cells in each sample was estimated from the amplification of reference gene primers within the assay. To quantify the absolute abundance of each unique TCRbeta CDR3 rearrangement, sequence reads were collapsed and filtered. For each sample, productive Simpson clonality was calculated as the square root of Simpson's diversity index across productive rearrangements. TCRdb took this table from immuneACCESS and kept in-frame rearrangements with V and J called. Such tables lack part of the clones; where checked against another copy, unresolved V genes explain under half of the gap, and the rest is unexplained. V, J and clone size derive from that table, while D and trimming were established from the DNA sequence. The sample table contains approximately 160,000 clones; only one count was recorded for 85% to 90% of them. 7% of the sample is held by the ten biggest clonotypes.

The sequence is built from TRBV5-4 and TRBJ2-1; 9 central bases correspond to TRBD2. The clonotype was recovered from a middle-aged man with active or convalescent COVID-19. The sequencing input was peripheral blood. The bases are TGTGCCAGCAAATTAGCGGGAGCCCCTTCGGATGAGCAGTTCTTC. It codes for CASKLAGAPSDEQFF.